This TCR beta chain is from a study of response to subunit inactivated influenza vaccine. Notes on the study in general: Authors proposed each seasonal influenza vaccination draws in few new T cells.

The CDR3 extends over 15 amino acids. J was trimmed by 0 bases and V by 4 bases; bases with no gene match: 5. Germline assignment: CDR1 SGHRS and CDR2 YFSETQ. MiXCR was run by TCRdb on the RT-PCR reads, yielding one entry per CDR3 protein. The sample consists of around 520,000 distinct CDR3 sequences, about 12% of them appearing once. Ten or more counts support this clonotype. The antigen is unknown. The chain employs TRBV5-1 and TRBJ2-3; 7 positions agree with TRBD2. This TCR was sampled from a middle-aged man who received an inactivated influenza vaccine. The material was PBMCs from blood, obtained on the day of vaccination. CDR3 DNA sequence: TGCGCCAGCAGCCATGCTAGCGGTAGCACAGATACGCAGTATTTT. Its translation is CASSHASGSTDTQYF.